The next 20 T cell receptor beta chains were all read from a single sample in a study of T cells after yellow fever vaccination. One entry per CDR3 protein, called by TCRdb with MiXCR from the 5' RACE reads. The sample has 450,000 to 550,000 distinct CDR3 sequences, around a fifth seen once. Sequencing was performed on PBMCs, taken roughly 20 days after the first yellow fever vaccination. The receptor source for this set is a young man who received the YFV17D yellow fever vaccine.

This clonotype was seen a handful of times. This chain joins TRBV18 and TRBJ1-2, with 8 bases fitting TRBD1. The V and J ends lost 3 bases and 2 bases, in that order; junction bases with no gene match: 5. The germline V gene has CDR1 KGHSH and CDR2 LQKENI. This CDR3 comprises 15 residues. CDR3 in DNA: TGTGCCAGCTCACCGAGGACAGGGACAAACTATGGCTACACCTTC. Translating gives CASSPRTGTNYGYTF.

The chain is built from TRBV3-1 and TRBJ2-2; D is unclear. With 3 bases removed from V and 1 base from J, the gap between germline ends came to 6 bases. The length of the CDR3 is 14 residues. Germline CDR1 reads LGHDT; CDR2 reads YNNKEL (reference sequence). Here the CDR3 reads CASSHGMNTGELFF. The DNA for the CDR3 is TGTGCCAGCAGCCATGGAATGAACACCGGGGAGCTGTTTTTT.

V usage is TRBV27 and J usage is TRBJ1-1; D call uncertain. Germline CDR1 MNHEY, CDR2 SMNVEV (reference sequence). V shed 0 bases and J shed 10 bases, with 21 bases lying between them. The CDR3 length is 16 residues. The CDR3: CASSLSFGNALVGAFF. The CDR3 DNA reads TGTGCCAGCAGTTTATCTTTCGGGAACGCCCTAGTGGGAGCTTTCTTT.

This clonotype was observed a few times. The chain recombines TRBV7-9 with TRBJ2-7; tentative D call: TRBD1 (6 bases). Germline V CDR1 and CDR2: SEHNR, FQNEAQ (reference sequence). The CDR3 runs to 17 residues. Between the trimmed V and J ends, which lost 0 bases and 0 bases, there was a span of 15 bases. In DNA form, the CDR3 reads TGTGCCAGCAGCTTAGCCACAGGGAAAGTTTCCTCCTACGAGCAGTACTTC. As protein: CASSLATGKVSSYEQYF. The complete variable domain, with remaining parts taken from reference TRBV7-9 and TRBJ2-7, reads DTGVSQNPRHKITKRGQNVTFRCDPISEHNRLYWYRQTLGQGPEFLTYFQNEAQLEKSRLLSDRFSAERPKGSFSTLEIQRTEQGDSAMYLCASSLATGKVSSYEQYFGPGTRLTVT.

There are a few counts of this clonotype. This chain uses TRBV5-1 with TRBJ2-7, with TRBD2 identical over 14 bases. Germline CDR1 reads SGHRS; CDR2 reads YFSETQ. The CDR3 runs 14 residues. V shed 3 bases, J shed 6 bases, and the junction held 2 bases outside the gene matches. The CDR3 spells CASSWGLAGVEQYF. For the CDR3, the DNA is TGCGCCAGCAGCTGGGGACTAGCGGGGGTCGAGCAGTACTTC.

This clonotype turned up a few times. The CDR3 region has the DNA TGCGCCAGCAGCAGGGGTGACTCTGGAAACACCATATATTTT. It codes for CASSRGDSGNTIYF. The chain has TRBV5-1 and TRBJ1-3; D may be TRBD1 (5 bases). Per germline, CDR1 SGHRS and CDR2 YFSETQ. V shed 4 bases and J shed 0 bases, with 8 bases lying between them. This CDR3 has 14 residues.

V usage is TRBV7-2 and J usage is TRBJ2-5; 9 bases map to TRBD2. The CDR3 is 15 residues long. Germline loops: CDR1 SGHTA, CDR2 FQGNSA. V lost 5 bases to trimming and J lost 14 bases; unmatched junction nucleotides: 18. The CDR3 sequence is CASSPGGSGGPFGYF. CDR3 bases: TGTGCCAGCAGCCCTGGAGGTAGCGGGGGCCCCTTCGGTTACTTC.

This chain joins TRBV20-1 and TRBJ2-5, with 8 bases identical to TRBD1. The germline V gene has CDR1 DFQATT and CDR2 SNEGSKA (reference sequence). The CDR3 extends over 11 amino acids. The CDR3 here is CRVDRGETQYF. The CDR3 DNA is TGCAGAGTTGACAGGGGAGAGACCCAGTACTTC.

The chain combines TRBV6-1 with TRBJ2-3, with TRBD1 as a possible D gene (5 bases). The CDR3 totals 14 residues. CDR1 is MNHNS and CDR2 is SASEGT in the germline V gene. Trimming removed 6 bases at V and 1 base at J, with 11 bases between. CDR3 in DNA: TGTGCCAGCAGGGCAGGGTTTGGCACAGATACGCAGTATTTT. This encodes CASRAGFGTDTQYF.

The chain couples TRBV27 to TRBJ1-2; 8 nucleotides line up with TRBD1. J was trimmed by 5 bases and V by 4 bases; bases with no gene match: 12. CDR3 length: 16 amino acids. Germline values: CDR1 MNHEY, CDR2 SMNVEV (reference sequence). The CDR3 DNA sequence: TGTGCCAGCAGTTCCTACAGACAGGGGCGGGGGTATGGCTACACCTTC. Protein product: CASSSYRQGRGYGYTF.

The rearrangement links TRBV10-3 to TRBJ1-5; D remains unclear. CDR1 is ENHRY, CDR2 SYGVKD, per germline. This CDR3 is 16 amino acids long. V lost 0 bases and J 7 bases, leaving 16 bases between the germline ends. CDR3 in amino acids: CAISESAASGSQPQHF. CDR3 nucleotides: TGTGCCATCAGTGAGTCCGCCGCCTCTGGCAGCCAGCCCCAGCATTTT.

V usage is TRBV12-3 or TRBV12-4 and J usage is TRBJ1-3; no firm D call. The CDR3 is 11 amino acids. The V end lost 8 bases, the J end lost 1 base, and 3 bases lay between the germline ends. In DNA form, the CDR3 reads TGTGCCAGCCTGTCTGGAAACACCATATATTTT. Its translation is CASLSGNTIYF.

The chain has TRBV4-2 and TRBJ1-5, with 10 bases aligning to TRBD1. The CDR3 covers 13 residues. With 5 bases clipped from V and 6 bases from J, the junction kept 1 base outside the gene matches. From germline, CDR1 is LGHNA and CDR2 YNFKEQ. Here the CDR3 DNA reads TGTGCCAGCAGCGGGGACAGGGGTCAGCCCCAGCATTTT. Its protein product is CASSGDRGQPQHF.

The chain links TRBV6-5 to TRBJ2-1; D gene ambiguous. The CDR3 has 15 residues. Germline V gene lookup returns CDR1 MNHEY and CDR2 SVGAGI. V lost 2 bases, J lost 0 bases, and 8 bases lay in between. The CDR3 spells CASSYALSSYNEQFF. The DNA for the CDR3 is TGTGCCAGCAGTTACGCCCTTAGCTCCTACAATGAGCAGTTCTTC.

The chain joins TRBV30 to TRBJ1-1; no clear D gene. The CDR3 runs to 13 residues. The V and J ends lost 3 bases and 5 bases respectively, with 13 bases between them. Looked up from germline, CDR1 is GTSNPN and CDR2 is SVGIG (reference sequence). The CDR3 DNA is TGTGCCTGGAGGCTATATGGCGGGACTGAAGCTTTCTTT. It is translated as CAWRLYGGTEAFF. The full variable domain, its missing parts supplied by reference TRBV30 and TRBJ1-1, is SQTIHQWPATLVQPVGSPLSLECTVEGTSNPNLYWYRQAAGRGLQLLFYSVGIGQISSEVPQNLSASRPQDRQFILSSKKLLLSDSGFYLCAWRLYGGTEAFFGQGTRLTVV.

This clonotype has only a few counts. This rearrangement joins TRBV11-2 to TRBJ1-4; D is unclear. This CDR3 has 13 residues. Looked up from germline, CDR1 is SGHAT and CDR2 is FQNNGV. The ends were cut back, 4 bases at V and 8 bases at J, with 11 bases in the middle. This CDR3 reads CASSWATDEKLFF. CDR3 DNA: TGTGCCAGCAGCTGGGCTACAGACGAAAAACTGTTTTTT.

This chain connects TRBV29-1 to TRBJ2-3, with D possibly called TRBD1 or TRBD2 (5 bases each). From germline, CDR1 is SQVTM and CDR2 ANQGSEA. This CDR3 has 12 amino acids. Trimming left V 3 bases short and J 3 bases short, with 7 bases between. The CDR3 DNA is TGCAGCGTTGACTGGGGGACAGATACGCAGTATTTT. Translating it yields CSVDWGTDTQYF.

This clonotype has just a few counts. The chain is built from TRBV5-1 and TRBJ1-2; D ambiguous. Trimming left V 0 bases short and J 8 bases short, with 14 bases between. The CDR3 spans 14 residues. Germline V gene lookup returns CDR1 SGHRS and CDR2 YFSETQ. The DNA of the CDR3 is TGCGCCAGCAGCTTGGAAGCCTCTGGAAGCGGCTACACCTTC. It is translated as CASSLEASGSGYTF.

The V and J genes are TRBV5-6 and TRBJ2-7; D assignment may be TRBD1 or TRBD2 (5 bases each). This CDR3 contains 15 residues. Germline CDR1 is SGHDT and CDR2 is YYEEEE. With 4 bases removed from V and 4 bases from J, the gap between germline ends came to 18 bases. CDR3 sequence: CASSPEGRMEYEQYF. DNA for the CDR3: TGTGCCAGCAGCCCCGAGGGGCGGATGGAGTACGAGCAGTACTTC.

V gene TRBV12-3 or TRBV12-4 combines with J gene TRBJ2-3; D might be TRBD1 or TRBD2, each matching 5 bases. The CDR3 has 15 residues. Trimming took 6 bases from V and 4 from J, leaving 17 bases between them. CDR3 sequence (DNA): TGTGCCAGCAGCCCCGGGATGGGGGTTGCAGATACGCAGTATTTT. Protein: CASSPGMGVADTQYF.